This passage covers 19 T cell receptor beta chains from one sample sequenced in a study of cytomegalovirus exposure and HLA in healthy donors (dated by TCRdb to between 2016 and 2019). Receptor libraries were prepared by the immunoSEQ multiplex PCR assay. The multiplex PCR relied on a mix of 60 forward primers for TCR Vbeta segments and 13 reverse primers for TCR Jbeta segments. Sourced from immuneACCESS, this table was stored by TCRdb with only in-frame sequences that have V and J called. A share of the clones is absent; for the studies checked, an unresolved V gene accounts for under half, and the remainder has no known explanation. For this sample the table gives about 150,000 clones, of which approximately 80% were detected only once. Together, the top ten hold under 8% of the sample. The sample comprised PBMCs. These receptors were collected from a woman aged 50 to 65 in good health and CMV-seropositive.

The chain has TRBV5-6 and TRBJ2-7, with D perhaps matching TRBD1 (6 bases). There are 15 residues in the CDR3. Germline values: CDR1 SGHDT, CDR2 YYEEEE. Trimming pared 0 bases from V and 3 bases from J, leaving 13 bases between. Here the CDR3 DNA reads TGTGCCAGCAGCTTGGGGACAGAGACGTACTACGAGCAGTACTTC. The encoded protein is CASSLGTETYYEQYF.

The sample holds one count of this clone. The chain has TRBV10-3 and TRBJ1-2; the match to TRBD1 covers 7 bases. The CDR3 sequence is 12 residues long. V lost 11 bases, J lost 8 bases, and 11 bases stayed unmatched. CDR1 is ENHRY and CDR2 is SYGVKD in the germline V gene. The CDR3 spells CAAQDPGGGYTF. Here the CDR3 DNA reads TGTGCCGCCCAGGACCCAGGGGGGGGCTACACCTTC.

The chain is built from TRBV5-1 and TRBJ2-1; TRBD2 aligns across 10 bases. V lost 3 bases and J lost 5; bases outside the gene matches: 17. CDR3 length: 19 residues. Germline loops: CDR1 SGHRS, CDR2 YFSETQ. The DNA for the CDR3 is TGCGCCAGCAGCTCAGCTGGGGGTAGCGGGGGGAGCGAGAACAATGAGCAGTTCTTC. This codes for CASSSAGGSGGSENNEQFF.

The rearrangement joins TRBV23-1 to TRBJ1-6; TRBD1 matches 10 bases. TRBV23-1 is an open reading frame whose function is uncertain. This CDR3 region has 17 residues. Trimming at V came to 0 bases and at J to 9 bases, leaving 8 bases not matched to a gene. In DNA form, the CDR3 reads TGCGCCAGCAGTCAATCGACAGGGGGCGAGATCATTTCACCCCTCCACTTT. Residues: CASSQSTGGEIISPLHF.

This chain uses TRBV5-6 with TRBJ2-2; TRBD1 aligns across 9 bases. The CDR3 totals 15 residues. Germline CDR1 reads SGHDT; CDR2 reads YYEEEE. Unmatched junction bases numbered 6, after V lost 2 bases and J lost 7 bases. The CDR3 protein is CASSFRDRASGELFF. CDR3 nucleotide sequence: TGTGCCAGCAGCTTCCGGGACAGGGCGAGCGGGGAGCTGTTTTTT. The variable domain in full, completed from reference TRBV5-6 and TRBJ2-2, reads DAGVTQSPTHLIKTRGQQVTLRCSPKSGHDTVSWYQQALGQGPQFIFQYYEEEERQRGNFPDRFSGHQFPNYSSELNVNALLLGDSALYLCASSFRDRASGELFFGEGSRLTVL.

The CDR3 DNA reads as TGTGCCAGTAGTGGATTCCTTTCTACGGCGGGGGGACACAATGAGCAGTTCTTC. Amino acids: CASSGFLSTAGGHNEQFF. The chain couples TRBV19 to TRBJ2-1; 8 nucleotides line up with TRBD2. This CDR3 is 18 amino acids long. The germline V gene has CDR1 LNHDA and CDR2 SQIVND (reference sequence). V shed 5 bases and J 5 bases; nucleotides not matched to a gene: 17.

This chain joins TRBV5-5 and TRBJ1-2; TRBD1 matches at 7 bases. Germline V gene lookup returns CDR1 SGHKS and CDR2 YYEKEE (reference sequence). V lost 4 bases and J lost 0; bases outside the gene matches: 18. The CDR3 length is 19 residues. The CDR3 coding sequence is TGTGCCAGCAGCCCCGAGTGGGCCGGGACAGAAGATCCTAACTATGGCTACACCTTC. Encoded protein: CASSPEWAGTEDPNYGYTF. Full variable domain (remainder filled in from reference TRBV5-5 and TRBJ1-2): DAGVTQSPTHLIKTRGQQVTLRCSPISGHKSVSWYQQVLGQGPQFIFQYYEKEERGRGNFPDRFSARQFPNYSSELNVNALLLGDSALYLCASSPEWAGTEDPNYGYTFGSGTRLTVV.

V and J are TRBV11-1 and TRBJ1-5; D might be TRBD1 (5 bases). The CDR3 is 12 amino acids. V dropped 3 bases and J dropped 9 bases, with 9 bases sitting between them. Germline lookup yields CDR1 SGHAT and CDR2 FQDESV (reference sequence). The CDR3 sequence is CASSFRGGPQHF. The CDR3 bases are TGTGCCAGCAGCTTCCGCGGGGGGCCCCAGCATTTT. The full variable domain, its missing parts supplied by reference TRBV11-1 and TRBJ1-5, is EAEVAQSPRYKITEKSQAVAFWCDPISGHATLYWYRQILGQGPELLVQFQDESVVDDSQLPKDRFSAERLKGVDSTLKIQPAELGDSAMYLCASSFRGGPQHFGDGTRLSIL.

This rearrangement joins TRBV28 to TRBJ2-3, with D maybe TRBD1 (6 bases). The germline V gene has CDR1 MDHEN and CDR2 SYDVKM. Trimming pared 5 bases from V and 2 bases from J, leaving 14 bases between. The CDR3 sequence is 15 residues long. This CDR3 is CASSPRRGFTDTQYF. Here the CDR3 DNA reads TGTGCCAGCAGTCCCCGCAGGGGATTCACAGATACGCAGTATTTT.

The chain combines TRBV29-1 with TRBJ1-5, with unresolved D. Germline lookup yields CDR1 SQVTM and CDR2 ANQGSEA. V shed 6 bases and J shed 0 bases, with 6 bases lying between them. The CDR3 sequence is 12 residues long. Written as DNA, the CDR3 is TGCAGCGTACGGGATAGCAATCAGCCCCAGCATTTT. Protein: CSVRDSNQPQHF.

This clone appeared a few times. The rearrangement joins TRBV9 to TRBJ2-3, with TRBD2 identical over 7 bases. Looked up from germline, CDR1 is SGDLS and CDR2 is YYNGEE. J lost 3 bases, V lost 2 bases, and 9 bases had no gene match. The CDR3 totals 16 residues. CDR3 DNA sequence: TGTGCCAGCAGCGTCCTAGAGGGCGGGGGAACAGATACGCAGTATTTT. It is translated as CASSVLEGGGTDTQYF.

The table lists this clone with a few counts. This sequence joins TRBV29-1 and TRBJ1-1, with D unclear. V was trimmed by 3 bases and J by 2 bases, leaving 4 bases between them. Germline V lookup: CDR1 SQVTM, CDR2 ANQGSEA. The CDR3 contains 11 residues. The CDR3 spells CSVDSNTEAFF. The CDR3 region has the DNA TGCAGCGTTGACAGTAACACTGAAGCTTTCTTT.

There are a few counts of this clone. V gene TRBV6-1 combines with J gene TRBJ2-4; TRBD1 matches 8 bases. The CDR3 contains 15 residues. V shed 6 bases, J shed 3 bases, and the junction held 7 bases outside the gene matches. The V gene's germline CDR1 is MNHNS and CDR2 SASEGT. The CDR3 loop is CASRVVDRGKNIQYF. The CDR3 DNA sequence: TGTGCCAGCAGGGTGGTAGACAGGGGCAAAAACATTCAGTACTTC.

This clone showed up just once. Relative to the germline gene, one junction end is altered; a read error may explain this. This chain links TRBV5-6 with TRBJ2-7, with TRBD1 as a possible D gene (6 bases). This CDR3 region has 12 residues. CDR1 is SGHDT, CDR2 YYEEEE, per germline. CDR3 coding DNA: TGTGCCAGCAGCTTGGGACCTCAGGGGAGAAATTTC. This gives the protein CASSLGPQGRNF.

Comments on this clone: A read error may account for a junction end that differs from germline. This chain connects TRBV7-9 to TRBJ1-5, with D unresolved. The CDR3 consists of 14 residues. From germline, CDR1 is SEHNR and CDR2 FQNEAQ (reference sequence). The CDR3 loop is CASSGEHPNQLQHF. The CDR3 nucleotides are TGTGCCAGCAGCGGAGAACATCCCAATCAGCTCCAGCATTTT.

The chain is built from TRBV7-2 and TRBJ2-7; D perhaps matches TRBD2 (6 bases). Germline V gene sequence: CDR1 SGHTA, CDR2 FQGNSA. The CDR3 totals 14 residues. V was pared by 1 base and J by 3 bases, with 10 bases between. The DNA of the CDR3 is TGTGCCAGCAGCTTAGTCGGGGGAATCTACGAGCAGTACTTC. Translated: CASSLVGGIYEQYF.

The table lists this clone with a count of one. The CDR3 protein is CASRLVRGTGGIEKLFF. CDR3 nucleotide sequence: TGTGCAAGTCGCTTAGTCCGGGGGACAGGGGGAATTGAAAAACTGTTTTTT. The chain links TRBV12-2 to TRBJ1-4; the table gives TRBD1 as D, unverified against the DNA. TRBV12-2 is a pseudogene locus. The CDR3 covers 17 residues.

This chain links TRBV18 with TRBJ2-2; 7 bases fit TRBD1. After removal of 1 base from V and 5 bases from J, the junction contained 4 bases not matched to a gene. The CDR3 is 15 residues long. CDR1 and CDR2 from the germline V gene are KGHSH and LQKENI. CDR3 protein: CASSPQGAETGELFF. DNA of the CDR3: TGTGCCAGCTCACCACAGGGGGCAGAAACCGGGGAGCTGTTTTTT.

The chain combines TRBV12-5 with TRBJ1-1, with 8 bases that match TRBD1. Germline V lookup: CDR1 LGHNT, CDR2 FRNRAP. The CDR3 sequence is 13 residues long. V was clipped by 6 bases and J by 4 bases; unmatched bases: 4. Written as DNA, the CDR3 is TGTGCTAGTGGCCTTACAGGGGGCACTGAAGCTTTCTTT. It translates to CASGLTGGTEAFF.